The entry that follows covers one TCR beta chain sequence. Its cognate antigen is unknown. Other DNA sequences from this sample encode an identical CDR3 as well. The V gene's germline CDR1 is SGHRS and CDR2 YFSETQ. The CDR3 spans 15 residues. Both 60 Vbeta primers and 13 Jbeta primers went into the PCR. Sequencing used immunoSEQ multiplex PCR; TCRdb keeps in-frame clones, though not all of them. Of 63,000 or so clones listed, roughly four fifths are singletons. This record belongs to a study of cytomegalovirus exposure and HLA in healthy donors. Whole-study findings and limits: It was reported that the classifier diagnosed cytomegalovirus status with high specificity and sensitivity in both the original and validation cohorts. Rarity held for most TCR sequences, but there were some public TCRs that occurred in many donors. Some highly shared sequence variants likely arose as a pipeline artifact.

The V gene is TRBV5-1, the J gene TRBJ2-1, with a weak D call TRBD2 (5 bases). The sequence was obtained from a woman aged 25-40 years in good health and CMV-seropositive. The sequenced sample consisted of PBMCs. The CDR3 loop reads CAISNQKAAYNEQFF. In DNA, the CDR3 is TGCGCTATCAGCAACCAAAAAGCGGCATACAATGAGCAGTTCTTC.